A selection of T cell receptor beta chains follows, all from one sample in a study of graft-versus-host responses after intestinal transplantation. Their recognized antigens are unknown. Profiled with immunoSEQ multiplex PCR; TCRdb holds only in-frame clones, not every one. Seen here are about 97,000 clones, roughly 90% observed once, and the top ten hold approximately 0.064%. The sample was unstimulated CD8+ T cells sorted from spleen or lymph node cells, taken before transplant. The receptors originated from a human donor who was the organ donor for an intestinal transplant. The CDR3 runs from the conserved cysteine through the conserved F or W. Fields, in order: V gene, J gene, clone size, D gene, CDR3 protein, CDR3 DNA. D genes are given only for firm matches. Clone size appears in some rows only: once, few, many, or a class for an expanded clone.

V gene: TRBV19
J gene: TRBJ1-1
clone size: .
D gene: .
CDR3 protein: CASTGTADTEAFF
CDR3 DNA: TGTGCCAGCACAGGGACGGCCGACACTGAAGCTTTCTTT

V gene: TRBV11-2
J gene: TRBJ2-7
clone size: .
D gene: .
CDR3 protein: CASSLLANYEQYF
CDR3 DNA: TGTGCCAGCAGCTTACTAGCGAACTACGAGCAGTACTTC

V gene: TRBV27
J gene: TRBJ2-7
clone size: .
D gene: .
CDR3 protein: CASRSAIHEQYF
CDR3 DNA: TGTGCCAGCAGGTCCGCGATACACGAGCAGTACTTC

V gene: TRBV7-3
J gene: TRBJ2-1
clone size: .
D gene: TRBD2
CDR3 protein: CASSLAGGLDDNEQFF
CDR3 DNA: TGTGCCAGCAGTTTAGCGGGGGGCCTTGATGACAATGAGCAGTTCTTC

V gene: TRBV19
J gene: TRBJ2-5
clone size: .
D gene: .
CDR3 protein: CASSDYRAETQYF
CDR3 DNA: TGTGCCAGTAGTGACTACAGGGCGGAGACCCAGTACTTC

V gene: TRBV13
J gene: TRBJ2-1
clone size: .
D gene: .
CDR3 protein: CASSYAGNEQFF
CDR3 DNA: TGTGCCAGCAGCTATGCGGGCAATGAGCAGTTCTTC

V gene: TRBV2
J gene: TRBJ2-5
clone size: once
D gene: TRBD2
CDR3 protein: CASSGGGSQETQYF
CDR3 DNA: TGTGCCAGCAGTGGGGGGGGATCCCAAGAGACCCAGTACTTC

V gene: TRBV14
J gene: TRBJ2-1
clone size: .
D gene: .
CDR3 protein: CASSQRDRGTYNEQFF
CDR3 DNA: TGTGCCAGCAGCCAAAGAGACCGGGGGACCTACAATGAGCAGTTCTTC

V gene: TRBV4-1
J gene: TRBJ1-5
clone size: .
D gene: .
CDR3 protein: CASSPYPLGQLEPQHF
CDR3 DNA: TGCGCCAGCAGCCCGTACCCCTTAGGACAGCTCGAGCCCCAGCATTTT

V gene: TRBV30
J gene: TRBJ2-7
clone size: .
D gene: TRBD2
CDR3 protein: CATTGTGGSRSTYEQYF
CDR3 DNA: TGTGCCACGACCGGGACGGGGGGGTCACGATCAACCTACGAGCAGTACTTC

V gene: TRBV28
J gene: TRBJ2-7
clone size: .
D gene: .
CDR3 protein: CASSQNGGDYEQYF
CDR3 DNA: TGTGCCAGCAGCCAAAACGGGGGAGACTACGAGCAGTACTTC

V gene: TRBV7-9
J gene: TRBJ2-2
clone size: .
D gene: TRBD1
CDR3 protein: CAGPGTGRIF
CDR3 DNA: TGTGCCGGACCCGGGACAGGGCGAATTTTT

V gene: TRBV7-6
J gene: TRBJ2-1
clone size: .
D gene: TRBD2
CDR3 protein: CASSLPTPGEGSEQFF
CDR3 DNA: TGTGCCAGCAGTCTTCCAACGCCGGGGGAGGGTAGTGAGCAGTTCTTC

V gene: TRBV2
J gene: TRBJ1-1
clone size: .
D gene: .
CDR3 protein: CASSEAGFDTEAFF
CDR3 DNA: TGTGCCAGCAGTGAAGCCGGGTTCGACACTGAAGCTTTCTTT

V gene: TRBV13
J gene: TRBJ1-1
clone size: .
D gene: .
CDR3 protein: CASSFITKQGNTEAFF
CDR3 DNA: TGTGCCAGCAGCTTCATCACCAAACAGGGGAACACTGAAGCTTTCTTT

V gene: TRBV6-1
J gene: TRBJ1-2
clone size: .
D gene: .
CDR3 protein: CASSWDINYGYTF
CDR3 DNA: TGTGCCAGCAGTTGGGACATCAACTATGGCTACACCTTC

V gene: TRBV9
J gene: TRBJ1-1
clone size: once
D gene: TRBD1
CDR3 protein: CASTRQGNTEAFF
CDR3 DNA: TGTGCCAGCACTCGACAGGGGAACACTGAAGCTTTCTTT

V gene: TRBV19
J gene: TRBJ2-3
clone size: once
D gene: .
CDR3 protein: CASSMWGADTQYF
CDR3 DNA: TGTGCCAGTAGTATGTGGGGCGCAGATACGCAGTATTTT

V gene: TRBV4-1
J gene: TRBJ2-2
clone size: .
D gene: TRBD2
CDR3 protein: CASSQDLTSVNTGELFF
CDR3 DNA: TGCGCCAGCAGCCAAGATCTAACTAGCGTGAACACCGGGGAGCTGTTTTTT

V gene: TRBV27
J gene: TRBJ1-5
clone size: .
D gene: TRBD1
CDR3 protein: CASSSTRPDRIAPQHF
CDR3 DNA: TGTGCCAGCAGTTCAACGAGACCGGACAGGATCGCGCCCCAGCATTTT

V gene: TRBV25-1
J gene: TRBJ2-7
clone size: .
D gene: .
CDR3 protein: CASSEYRFYEQYF
CDR3 DNA: TGTGCCAGCAGTGAATATCGTTTCTACGAGCAGTACTTC

V gene: TRBV6-6
J gene: TRBJ1-5
clone size: .
D gene: .
CDR3 protein: CASSYIQGHSNQPQHF
CDR3 DNA: TGTGCCAGCAGTTACATACAGGGTCATAGCAATCAGCCCCAGCATTTT

V gene: TRBV5-4
J gene: TRBJ2-7
clone size: .
D gene: .
CDR3 protein: CASSLYSYEQYF
CDR3 DNA: TGTGCCAGCAGCTTATACTCCTACGAGCAGTACTTC

V gene: TRBV4-1
J gene: TRBJ1-5
clone size: .
D gene: .
CDR3 protein: CASTLALGVFQPQHF
CDR3 DNA: TGCGCCAGCACCCTAGCCCTCGGGGTATTTCAGCCCCAGCATTTT

V gene: TRBV5-1
J gene: TRBJ2-1
clone size: .
D gene: .
CDR3 protein: CASSLGGSSYNEQFF
CDR3 DNA: TGCGCCAGCAGCTTGGGTGGTAGCAGTTACAATGAGCAGTTCTTC

V gene: TRBV5-6
J gene: TRBJ1-1
clone size: .
D gene: .
CDR3 protein: CASSLGQEAFF
CDR3 DNA: TGTGCCAGCAGCCTCGGACAGGAAGCTTTCTTT

V gene: TRBV7-9
J gene: TRBJ1-1
clone size: .
D gene: .
CDR3 protein: CASSLTKNTEAFF
CDR3 DNA: TGTGCCAGCAGCTTGACTAAGAACACTGAAGCTTTCTTT

V gene: TRBV7-9
J gene: TRBJ1-1
clone size: .
D gene: .
CDR3 protein: CASSPGGLGMNTEAFF
CDR3 DNA: TGTGCCAGCAGCCCCGGGGGATTGGGGATGAACACTGAAGCTTTCTTT

V gene: TRBV7-6
J gene: TRBJ1-1
clone size: .
D gene: TRBD1
CDR3 protein: CASSSVDRLNTEAFF
CDR3 DNA: TGTGCCAGCAGCTCAGTGGACAGGTTGAACACTGAAGCTTTCTTT

V gene: TRBV7-9
J gene: TRBJ1-2
clone size: .
D gene: TRBD1
CDR3 protein: CASRPTGAWYGYTF
CDR3 DNA: TGTGCCAGCAGGCCGACAGGGGCCTGGTATGGCTACACCTTC

V gene: TRBV4-2
J gene: TRBJ1-1
clone size: .
D gene: .
CDR3 protein: CASSQDAGNGNTEAFF
CDR3 DNA: TGTGCCAGCAGCCAAGACGCAGGGAACGGGAACACTGAAGCTTTCTTT

V gene: TRBV6-1
J gene: TRBJ1-1
clone size: .
D gene: .
CDR3 protein: CASSETRAPRHGLEAFF
CDR3 DNA: TGTGCCAGCAGTGAAACGCGAGCACCGAGACACGGTCTTGAAGCTTTCTTT

V gene: TRBV19
J gene: TRBJ2-7
clone size: .
D gene: .
CDR3 protein: CASSATTYEQYF
CDR3 DNA: TGTGCCAGTAGTGCCACTACCTACGAGCAGTACTTC

V gene: TRBV30
J gene: TRBJ1-2
clone size: few
D gene: .
CDR3 protein: CAWSFMANYGYTF
CDR3 DNA: TGTGCCTGGAGCTTCATGGCCAACTATGGCTACACCTTC

V gene: TRBV27
J gene: TRBJ2-1
clone size: .
D gene: TRBD1
CDR3 protein: CASSFWDRSYNEQFF
CDR3 DNA: TGTGCCAGCAGTTTCTGGGACAGGTCCTACAATGAGCAGTTCTTC

V gene: TRBV13
J gene: TRBJ1-2
clone size: .
D gene: TRBD1
CDR3 protein: CASSLRQGHYGYTF
CDR3 DNA: TGTGCCAGCAGCTTAAGACAGGGGCACTATGGCTACACCTTC

V gene: TRBV7-9
J gene: TRBJ2-7
clone size: .
D gene: .
CDR3 protein: CASSPGTEQYF
CDR3 DNA: TGTGCCAGCAGCCCCGGGACAGAGCAGTACTTC

V gene: TRBV9
J gene: TRBJ2-3
clone size: .
D gene: TRBD2
CDR3 protein: CASSELPGTSVTDTQYF
CDR3 DNA: TGTGCCAGCAGCGAACTACCCGGGACTAGTGTCACAGATACGCAGTATTTT

V gene: TRBV13
J gene: TRBJ1-2
clone size: .
D gene: TRBD1
CDR3 protein: CASSLRDRVAHYGYTF
CDR3 DNA: TGTGCCAGCAGCCTCCGGGACAGGGTCGCCCACTATGGCTACACCTTC

V gene: TRBV28
J gene: TRBJ2-7
clone size: .
D gene: .
CDR3 protein: CASSLQGTAAYEQYF
CDR3 DNA: TGTGCCAGCAGTTTACAAGGGACTGCAGCCTACGAGCAGTACTTC

V gene: TRBV29-1
J gene: TRBJ2-1
clone size: .
D gene: .
CDR3 protein: CSVEDQREKSYNEQFF
CDR3 DNA: TGCAGCGTTGAAGATCAAAGAGAAAAATCCTACAATGAGCAGTTCTTC

V gene: TRBV19
J gene: TRBJ1-2
clone size: .
D gene: .
CDR3 protein: CASSGGASGYTF
CDR3 DNA: TGTGCCAGTAGTGGAGGGGCGAGCGGCTACACCTTC

V gene: TRBV28
J gene: TRBJ2-1
clone size: .
D gene: .
CDR3 protein: CASSANYNINEQFF
CDR3 DNA: TGTGCCAGCAGCGCTAACTACAACATCAATGAGCAGTTCTTC

V gene: TRBV30
J gene: TRBJ1-5
clone size: .
D gene: .
CDR3 protein: CAWSLAGSNQPQHF
CDR3 DNA: TGTGCCTGGAGTTTAGCAGGGAGCAATCAGCCCCAGCATTTT

V gene: TRBV2
J gene: TRBJ1-2
clone size: .
D gene: .
CDR3 protein: CASTRRDLMRGYTF
CDR3 DNA: TGTGCCAGCACCAGGCGGGATCTCATGCGGGGCTACACCTTC

V gene: TRBV9
J gene: TRBJ2-3
clone size: .
D gene: .
CDR3 protein: CASGHRDADTQYF
CDR3 DNA: TGTGCCAGCGGCCACAGAGATGCGGATACGCAGTATTTT

V gene: TRBV11-2
J gene: TRBJ2-3
clone size: .
D gene: TRBD2
CDR3 protein: CASSLGLAGGLGPDTQYF
CDR3 DNA: TGTGCCAGCAGCTTAGGACTAGCGGGAGGGTTGGGCCCAGATACGCAGTATTTT

V gene: TRBV5-8
J gene: TRBJ1-4
clone size: .
D gene: TRBD1
CDR3 protein: CASSLTGGINEKLLF
CDR3 DNA: TGTGCCAGCAGCTTGACAGGGGGCATTAATGAAAAACTGCTTTTT

V gene: TRBV7-9
J gene: TRBJ2-3
clone size: .
D gene: .
CDR3 protein: CASSLTQRLFSTDTQYF
CDR3 DNA: TGTGCCAGCAGCTTAACTCAGCGGCTATTTAGCACAGATACGCAGTATTTT

V gene: TRBV5-3
J gene: TRBJ2-7
clone size: .
D gene: TRBD2
CDR3 protein: CARSERTSGTYEQYF
CDR3 DNA: TGTGCCAGAAGCGAACGGACTAGCGGGACCTACGAGCAGTACTTC

V gene: TRBV2
J gene: TRBJ2-1
clone size: .
D gene: TRBD2
CDR3 protein: CASRGLAGVHEQFF
CDR3 DNA: TGTGCCAGCAGGGGACTAGCGGGGGTCCATGAGCAGTTCTTC

V gene: TRBV30
J gene: TRBJ2-7
clone size: .
D gene: .
CDR3 protein: CAWSVRLGTAFTYEQYF
CDR3 DNA: TGTGCCTGGAGTGTAAGATTGGGCACGGCTTTTACCTACGAGCAGTACTTC

V gene: TRBV27
J gene: TRBJ2-3
clone size: .
D gene: .
CDR3 protein: CASSLFGGNTDTQYF
CDR3 DNA: TGTGCCAGCAGTTTATTCGGGGGAAACACAGATACGCAGTATTTT

V gene: TRBV4-1
J gene: TRBJ2-7
clone size: once
D gene: TRBD2
CDR3 protein: CASSPIAGLTYEQYF
CDR3 DNA: TGCGCCAGCAGCCCCATAGCGGGCCTTACCTACGAGCAGTACTTC

V gene: TRBV2
J gene: TRBJ1-5
clone size: few
D gene: .
CDR3 protein: CASGHQPQHF
CDR3 DNA: TGTGCCAGCGGCCATCAGCCCCAGCATTTT

V gene: TRBV14
J gene: TRBJ2-1
clone size: .
D gene: TRBD1
CDR3 protein: CASSQDLGQGIFRNEQFF
CDR3 DNA: TGTGCCAGCAGCCAAGATTTGGGACAGGGAATCTTTCGTAATGAGCAGTTCTTC

V gene: TRBV25-1
J gene: TRBJ1-4
clone size: .
D gene: .
CDR3 protein: CASSERQNNEKLFF
CDR3 DNA: TGTGCCAGCAGTGAACGACAGAATAATGAAAAACTGTTTTTT

V gene: TRBV4-1
J gene: TRBJ1-2
clone size: .
D gene: .
CDR3 protein: CASSQFQGHYGYTF
CDR3 DNA: TGCGCCAGCAGCCAATTTCAGGGGCATTATGGCTACACCTTC

V gene: TRBV27
J gene: TRBJ2-7
clone size: .
D gene: TRBD1
CDR3 protein: CASSLTGTGFYEQYF
CDR3 DNA: TGTGCCAGCTCCCTGACCGGGACAGGCTTCTACGAGCAGTACTTC